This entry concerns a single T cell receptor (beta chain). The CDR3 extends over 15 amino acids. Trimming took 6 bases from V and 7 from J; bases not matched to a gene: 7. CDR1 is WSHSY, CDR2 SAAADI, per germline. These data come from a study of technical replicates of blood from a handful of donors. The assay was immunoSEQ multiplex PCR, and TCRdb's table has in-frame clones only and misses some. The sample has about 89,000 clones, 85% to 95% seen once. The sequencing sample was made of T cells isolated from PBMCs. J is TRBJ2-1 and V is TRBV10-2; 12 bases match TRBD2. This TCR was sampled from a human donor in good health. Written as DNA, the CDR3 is TGCGCCAGCAGGATCGCCGGGACTAGCGGGAATGAGCAGTTCTTC. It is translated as CASRIAGTSGNEQFF.